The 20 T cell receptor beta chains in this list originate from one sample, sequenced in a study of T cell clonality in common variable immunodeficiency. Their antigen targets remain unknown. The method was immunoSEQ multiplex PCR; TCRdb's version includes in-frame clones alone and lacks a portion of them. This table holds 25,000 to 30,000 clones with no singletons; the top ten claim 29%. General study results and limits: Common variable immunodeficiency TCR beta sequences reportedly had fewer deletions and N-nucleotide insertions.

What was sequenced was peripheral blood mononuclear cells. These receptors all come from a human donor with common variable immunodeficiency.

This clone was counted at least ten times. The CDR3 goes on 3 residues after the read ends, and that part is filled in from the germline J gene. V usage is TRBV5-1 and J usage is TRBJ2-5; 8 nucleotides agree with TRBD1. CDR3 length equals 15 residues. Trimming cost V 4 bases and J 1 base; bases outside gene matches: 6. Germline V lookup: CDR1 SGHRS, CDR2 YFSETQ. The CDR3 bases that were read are TGCGCCAGCAGCCCGGACAGGGTTGGCCAAGAGACC. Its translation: CASSPDRVGQET. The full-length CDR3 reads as CASSPDRVGQETQYF.

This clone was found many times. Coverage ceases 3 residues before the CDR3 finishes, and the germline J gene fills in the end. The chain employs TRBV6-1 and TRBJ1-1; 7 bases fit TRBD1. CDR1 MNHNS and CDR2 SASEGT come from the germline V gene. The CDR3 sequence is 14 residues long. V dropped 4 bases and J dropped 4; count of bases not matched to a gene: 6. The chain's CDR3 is CASSVTGQSTEAFF. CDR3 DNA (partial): TGTGCCAGCAGTGTCACGGGACAGAGCACTGAA.

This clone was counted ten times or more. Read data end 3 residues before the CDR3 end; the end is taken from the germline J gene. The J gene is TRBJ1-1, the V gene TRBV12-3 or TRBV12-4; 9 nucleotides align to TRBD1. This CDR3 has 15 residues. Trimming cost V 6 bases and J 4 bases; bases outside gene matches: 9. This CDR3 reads CASRDPQGASTEAFF. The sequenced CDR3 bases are TGTGCCAGCAGGGACCCACAGGGGGCATCCACTGAA.

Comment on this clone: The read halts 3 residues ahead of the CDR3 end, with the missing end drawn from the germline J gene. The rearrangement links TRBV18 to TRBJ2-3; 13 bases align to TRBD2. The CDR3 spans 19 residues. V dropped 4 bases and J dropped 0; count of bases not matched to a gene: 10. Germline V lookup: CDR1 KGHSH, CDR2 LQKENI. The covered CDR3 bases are TGTGCCAGCTCACAGACCACGGGACTAGCGGGACCTAGCACAGATACG. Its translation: CASSQTTGLAGPSTDT. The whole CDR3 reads CASSQTTGLAGPSTDTQYF.

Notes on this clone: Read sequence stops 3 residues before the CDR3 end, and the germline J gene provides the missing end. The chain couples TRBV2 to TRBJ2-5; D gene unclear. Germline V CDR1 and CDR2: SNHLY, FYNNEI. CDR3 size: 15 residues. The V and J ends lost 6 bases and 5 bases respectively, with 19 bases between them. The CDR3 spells CASSDSRGIGETQYF. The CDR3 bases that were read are TGTGCCAGCAGCGACTCCCGAGGAATTGGGGAGACC.

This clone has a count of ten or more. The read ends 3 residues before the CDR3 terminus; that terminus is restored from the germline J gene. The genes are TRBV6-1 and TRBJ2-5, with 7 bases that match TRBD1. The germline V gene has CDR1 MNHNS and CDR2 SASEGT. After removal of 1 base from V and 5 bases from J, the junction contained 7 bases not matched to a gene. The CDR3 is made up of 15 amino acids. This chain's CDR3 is CASSEGIGGRETQYF. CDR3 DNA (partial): TGTGCCAGCAGTGAAGGGATAGGGGGCAGGGAGACC.

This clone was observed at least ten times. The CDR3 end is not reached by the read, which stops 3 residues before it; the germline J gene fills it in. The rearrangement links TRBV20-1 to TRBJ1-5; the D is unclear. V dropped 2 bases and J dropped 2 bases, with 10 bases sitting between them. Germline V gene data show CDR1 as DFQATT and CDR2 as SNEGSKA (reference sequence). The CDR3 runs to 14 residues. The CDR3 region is CSARLLSRNQPQHF. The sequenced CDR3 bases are TGCAGTGCTAGACTCTTATCTCGCAATCAGCCC.

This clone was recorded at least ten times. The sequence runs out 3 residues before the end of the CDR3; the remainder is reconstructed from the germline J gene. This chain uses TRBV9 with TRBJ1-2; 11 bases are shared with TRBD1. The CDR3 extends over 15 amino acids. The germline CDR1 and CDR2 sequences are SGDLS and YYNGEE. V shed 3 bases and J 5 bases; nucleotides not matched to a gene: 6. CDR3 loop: CASSAGTGGDYGYTF. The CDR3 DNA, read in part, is TGTGCCAGCAGCGCCGGGACAGGGGGAGATTATGGC.

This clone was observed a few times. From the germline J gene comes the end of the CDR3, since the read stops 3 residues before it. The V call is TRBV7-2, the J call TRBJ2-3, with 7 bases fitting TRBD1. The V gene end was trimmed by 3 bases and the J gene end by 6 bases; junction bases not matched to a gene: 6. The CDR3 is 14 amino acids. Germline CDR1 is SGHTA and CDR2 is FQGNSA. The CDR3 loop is CASSFSRGTDTQYF. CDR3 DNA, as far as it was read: TGTGCCAGCAGCTTCTCCAGGGGGACGGATACG.

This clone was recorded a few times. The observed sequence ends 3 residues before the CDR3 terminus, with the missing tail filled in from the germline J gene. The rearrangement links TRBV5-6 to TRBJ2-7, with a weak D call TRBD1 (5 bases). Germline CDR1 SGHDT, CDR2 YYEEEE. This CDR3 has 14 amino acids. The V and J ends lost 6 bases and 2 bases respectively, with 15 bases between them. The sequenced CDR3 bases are TGTGCCAGCACGGCTCCCACAGGTACCTACGAG. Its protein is CASTAPTGTYE. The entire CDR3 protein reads CASTAPTGTYEQYF.

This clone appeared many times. The CDR3 protein is CASSRRDRVTGELFF. CDR3 DNA (partial): TGTGCCAGCAGTCGCCGGGACAGGGTCACCGGGGAG. This rearrangement joins TRBV6-2 or TRBV6-3 to TRBJ2-2, with 9 bases aligning to TRBD1. Read data end 3 residues before the CDR3 end; the end is taken from the germline J gene. Losses at the gene ends were 5 bases for V and 4 bases for J; bases not matched to a gene: 5. The CDR3 is made up of 15 amino acids. CDR1 is MNHEY and CDR2 is SVGEGT in the germline V gene.

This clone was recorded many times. CDR3 amino acids: CSSYGSGDTQYF. The DNA read from the CDR3 is TGCAGCTCTTATGGGAGCGGGGATACG. The chain is built from TRBV29-1 and TRBJ2-3, with D perhaps TRBD2 (6 bases). The read is 3 residues too short to cover the CDR3 end, so that end is filled in from the germline J gene. Trimming shortened V by 8 bases and J by 6 bases, and 15 bases separated the two germline ends. CDR1 and CDR2 (germline): SQVTM, ANQGSEA. This CDR3 is 12 amino acids long.

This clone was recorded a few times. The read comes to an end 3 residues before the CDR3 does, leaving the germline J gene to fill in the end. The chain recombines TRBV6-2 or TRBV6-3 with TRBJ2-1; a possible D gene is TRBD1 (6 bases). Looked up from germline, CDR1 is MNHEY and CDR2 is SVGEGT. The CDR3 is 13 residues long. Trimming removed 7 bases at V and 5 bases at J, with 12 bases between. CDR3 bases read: TGTGCCAGCAACAAGGGGGACAACAATGAG. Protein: CASNKGDNNE. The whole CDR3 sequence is CASNKGDNNEQFF.

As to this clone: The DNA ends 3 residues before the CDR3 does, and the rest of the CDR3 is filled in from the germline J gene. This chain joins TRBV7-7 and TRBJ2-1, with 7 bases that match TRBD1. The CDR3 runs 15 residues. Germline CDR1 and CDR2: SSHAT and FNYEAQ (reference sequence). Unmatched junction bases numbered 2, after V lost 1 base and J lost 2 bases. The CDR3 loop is CASSLGQGTYNEQFF. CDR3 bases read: TGTGCCAGCAGCTTAGGACAGGGAACCTACAATGAG.

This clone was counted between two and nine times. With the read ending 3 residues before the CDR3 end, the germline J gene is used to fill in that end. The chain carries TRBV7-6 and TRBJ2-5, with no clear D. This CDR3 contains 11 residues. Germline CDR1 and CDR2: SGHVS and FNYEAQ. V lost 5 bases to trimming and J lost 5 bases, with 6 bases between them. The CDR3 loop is CASSARETQYF. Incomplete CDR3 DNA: TGTGCCAGCAGCGCTCGGGAGACC.

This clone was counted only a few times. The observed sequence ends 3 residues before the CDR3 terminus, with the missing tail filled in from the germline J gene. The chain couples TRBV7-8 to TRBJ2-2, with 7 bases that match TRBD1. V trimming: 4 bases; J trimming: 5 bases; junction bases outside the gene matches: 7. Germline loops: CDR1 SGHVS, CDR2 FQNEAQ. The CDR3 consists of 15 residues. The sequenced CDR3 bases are TGTGCCAGCAGCTCGCGACAGGGAAAAACCGGGGAG. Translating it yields CASSSRQGKTGE. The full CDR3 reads CASSSRQGKTGELFF.

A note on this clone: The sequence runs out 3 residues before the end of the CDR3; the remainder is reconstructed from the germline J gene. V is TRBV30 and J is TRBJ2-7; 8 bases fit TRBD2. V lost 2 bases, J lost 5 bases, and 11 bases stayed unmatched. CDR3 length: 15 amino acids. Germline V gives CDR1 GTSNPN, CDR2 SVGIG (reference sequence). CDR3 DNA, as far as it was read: TGTGCCTGGAGTACCCTAGATAGCGGGGTCAACGAG. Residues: CAWSTLDSGVNE. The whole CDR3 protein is CAWSTLDSGVNEQYF.

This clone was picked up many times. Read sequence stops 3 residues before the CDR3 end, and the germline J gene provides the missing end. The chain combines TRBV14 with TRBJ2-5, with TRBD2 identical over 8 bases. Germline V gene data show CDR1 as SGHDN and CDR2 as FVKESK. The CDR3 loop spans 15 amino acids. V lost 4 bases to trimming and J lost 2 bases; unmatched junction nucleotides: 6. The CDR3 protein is CASSPGLAYQETQYF. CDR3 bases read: TGTGCCAGCAGCCCTGGACTAGCCTATCAAGAGACC.

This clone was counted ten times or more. The part of the CDR3 DNA that was read is TGTGCCAGCAGCTCCTCTGTAGGGTTCTACGAG. It is translated as CASSSSVGFYE. The full CDR3 protein is CASSSSVGFYEQYF. The chain carries TRBV7-9 and TRBJ2-7; D remains unclear. The CDR3 end lies 3 residues beyond the end of the read and is filled in from the germline J gene. The CDR3 has 14 residues. V gave up 4 bases and J gave up 3 bases, with 13 bases separating them. CDR1 SEHNR and CDR2 FQNEAQ come from the germline V gene (reference sequence). Full variable domain (rest looked up from reference TRBV7-9 and TRBJ2-7): DTGVSQNPRHKITKRGQNVTFRCDPISEHNRLYWYRQTLGQGPEFLTYFQNEAQLEKSRLLSDRFSAERPKGSFSTLEIQRTEQGDSAMYLCASSSSVGFYEQYFGPGTRLTVT.

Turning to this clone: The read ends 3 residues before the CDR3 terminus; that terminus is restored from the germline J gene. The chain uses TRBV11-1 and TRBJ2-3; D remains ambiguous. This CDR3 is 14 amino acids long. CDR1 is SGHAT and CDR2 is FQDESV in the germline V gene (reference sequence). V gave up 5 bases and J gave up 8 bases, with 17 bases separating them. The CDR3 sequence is CASSPPISRITQYF. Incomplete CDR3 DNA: TGTGCCAGCAGCCCGCCTATTTCACGCATTACG.